The T cell receptor (beta chain) described here comes from a study of T cells expressing NK-cell markers. Study-wide context: Seven of the eight sequenced donors were HCMV-seropositive; one was seronegative.

The CDR3 has 14 amino acids. The germline V gene has CDR1 MNHEY and CDR2 SVGEGT. TCRdb re-analyzed the 5' RACE reads; it lists each CDR3 protein once, without DNA. The sample table sets out roughly 390,000 distinct CDR3 sequences. Sequencing input: blood T cells: a sorted CD56 or NKG2C T cell subset, CD4+ or CD8+ T cells, or bulk PBMC T cells (not recorded which). This chain links TRBV6-2 or TRBV6-3 with TRBJ2-1. This sequence originates from a man aged 18-70 years in good health. The CDR3 spells CASRTELRHNEQFF.